The 2 T cell receptor beta chains below all came from one sample that was sequenced in a study of T cells in tumors after PD-1 blockade. Profiled with immunoSEQ multiplex PCR; TCRdb holds only in-frame clones, not every one. Of approximately 9,300 clones listed, 67% were seen once; the top ten hold around 14%. Sequencing used tumor tissue, obtained after anti-PD-1 treatment. The receptors were gathered from a human donor with basal cell carcinoma.

The chain uses TRBV19 and TRBJ2-3; the match to TRBD2 covers 7 bases. V shed 3 bases and J 4 bases; nucleotides not matched to a gene: 1. Germline V gives CDR1 LNHDA, CDR2 SQIVND (reference sequence). This CDR3 contains 13 residues. The CDR3 region is CASSMGGPDTQYF. CDR3 coding DNA: TGTGCCAGTAGTATGGGAGGGCCAGATACGCAGTATTTT. The variable domain in full, with the rest retrieved from reference TRBV19 and TRBJ2-3, is DGGITQSPKYLFRKEGQNVTLSCEQNLNHDAMYWYRQDPGQGLRLIYYSQIVNDFQKGDIAEGYSVSREKKESFPLTVTSAQKNPTAFYLCASSMGGPDTQYFGPGTRLTVL.

The rearrangement joins TRBV7-2 to TRBJ2-3, with D perhaps TRBD1 (6 bases). The length of the CDR3 is 13 residues. V lost 3 bases and J lost 6, with 10 bases in between. The germline V gene has CDR1 SGHTA and CDR2 FQGNSA. The CDR3 region has the DNA TGTGCCAGCAGCTTCCGGACAGCCGATACGCAGTATTTT. Protein: CASSFRTADTQYF.